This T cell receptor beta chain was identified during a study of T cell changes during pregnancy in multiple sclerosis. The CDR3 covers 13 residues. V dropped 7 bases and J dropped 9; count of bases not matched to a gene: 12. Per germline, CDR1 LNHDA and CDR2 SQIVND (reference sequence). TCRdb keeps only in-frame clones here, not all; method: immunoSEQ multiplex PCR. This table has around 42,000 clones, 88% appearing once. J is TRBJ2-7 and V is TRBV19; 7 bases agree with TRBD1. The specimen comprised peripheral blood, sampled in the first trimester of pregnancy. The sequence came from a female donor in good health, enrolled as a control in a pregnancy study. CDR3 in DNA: TGTGCCAGTAATAAGACAGGGAAGAGAGGGCAGTACTTC. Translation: CASNKTGKRGQYF.